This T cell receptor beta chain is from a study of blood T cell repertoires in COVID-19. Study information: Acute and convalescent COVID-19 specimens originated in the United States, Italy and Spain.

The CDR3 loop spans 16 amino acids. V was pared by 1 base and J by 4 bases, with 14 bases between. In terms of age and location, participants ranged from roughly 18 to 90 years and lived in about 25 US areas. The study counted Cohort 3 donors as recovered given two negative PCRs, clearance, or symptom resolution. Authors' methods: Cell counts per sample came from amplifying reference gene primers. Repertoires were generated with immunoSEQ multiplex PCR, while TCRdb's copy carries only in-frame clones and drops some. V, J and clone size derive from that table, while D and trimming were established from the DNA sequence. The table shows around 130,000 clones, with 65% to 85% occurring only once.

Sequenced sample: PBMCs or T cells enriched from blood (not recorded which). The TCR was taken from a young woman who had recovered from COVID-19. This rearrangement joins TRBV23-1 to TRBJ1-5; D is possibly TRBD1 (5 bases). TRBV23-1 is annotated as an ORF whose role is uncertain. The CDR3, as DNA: TGCGCCAGCAGTCAATGGGCAGGGTTGAGAAATCAGCCCCAGCATTTT. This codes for CASSQWAGLRNQPQHF.